Included here is one T cell receptor beta chain sequence, with context. No cognate antigen has been identified for it. No quality values exist for individual bases; no much larger clone is one base distant. This entry is derived from a study of identical twins listed by TCRdb under 2016. Regarding the study in general: To test whether fetal clonotypes persist, this study deep-sequenced TCR alpha and beta repertoires from monozygotic twins, from unrelated adults of various ages, and from cord blood. To rule out contamination, replicate twin experiments were performed at different times with different library preparation protocols.

Preparation of the library involved 5' RACE. TCRdb names Illumina HiSeq 2000 as the instrument used. Template switching introduced a universal primer binding site; the final cDNA contained a unique molecular identifier, enabling accurate counting of TCR cDNA molecules. First-strand cDNA for TCR alpha and beta chains was synthesized from specific primers in the conserved constant-segment region. To control for contamination, each cDNA library was double barcoded with a SMART-Mk sample barcode plus Illumina barcodes. TruSeq adapter sequences and Illumina sample barcodes were added in two successive PCR steps. Sequencing of the TCR alpha and beta cDNA libraries was done on the Illumina HiSeq platform using custom primers. Under the source paper's analysis protocol: Raw reads were processed with MiGEC to extract unique molecular identifiers, and MiXCR was used to determine CDR3 positions. For each individual, recombination models were inferred using an EM algorithm with the repgenHMM and IGoR tools. The tcR package in R was used for shared clonotype analysis, with sharing normalized by the product of cloneset sizes. Out-of-frame nonproductive sequences were analyzed to study raw recombination free of thymic and clonal selection effects. TCRdb took the public reads, trimmed them with fastp at Q25, ran MiXCR for clone calling and kept in-frame beta chains. Here each entry gathers all rows of one CDR3 protein and keeps the most common genes and DNA. The V and J calls come from TCRdb's annotation, not from the publication. This sample lists about 280,000 distinct CDR3 sequences; about 8.9% were detected once. The ten largest clonotypes hold approximately 2.1% of the sample.

The germline V gene (reference sequence) provides CDR1 DFQATT and CDR2 SNEGSKA. The CDR3 runs 14 amino acids, cysteine and phenylalanine included. Kept here is only the CDR3 DNA, which spans 42 bases and is read in frame from base 1. Between the V and J ends, shortened by 8 bases and 5 bases respectively, the junction contains 21 bases. Study-wide conclusions, independent of this receptor: Fewer insertions were carried by abundant cord blood beta clonotypes; a weaker similar trend was observed in young adult naive repertoires, while no such trend was observed in memory repertoires. A weaker excess of twin sharing was found in beta out-of-frame sequences because the signal-to-noise ratio was lowered by fewer shared sequences. Compared with coincidental sharing between unrelated individuals, out-of-frame TCR alpha sequences shared between twins had an excess of sequences with low generation probability. Invariant T cells such as MAIT and iNKT could partly confound zero-insertion analyses, though diverse VJ usage argued against this for most clonotypes. Because the same donors could not be followed over many years, the conclusions depended on cross-sectional statistical analysis. Out-of-frame TCR alpha sharing in monozygotic twins was systematically underestimated by recombination models, whereas sharing between unrelated individuals was in agreement with the recombination models.

Every donor in the study was a healthy Caucasian. The twin cohort consisted of three pairs of female monozygotic twins, all aged 18 to 29 years. Miltenyi CD45RO+ enrichment and human naive T-cell isolation kits were used to isolate memory (CD45RO+) and naive T cells from PBMC. These data were also reused for a study on yellow fever vaccine responses in identical twins. As described in the second report: According to the authors, the vaccine-induced T cell response in identical twins seemed to be partly convergent and partly specific to each individual. In the study, vaccine-responding T cell clones were precisely tracked in identical twins.

This clonotype was obtained from a woman aged 18-35 years in good health. The sample comprised memory (CD45RO+) T cells sorted from blood. In the paper's terms, the cell subset or site label means: CD45RO+ enriched T cells. The chain uses TRBV20-1 and TRBJ2-5; the D gene assignment is ambiguous. The DNA sequence is as follows: TGCAGTACAGCCGGGTCCCTCCCTCCTGAGACCCAGTACTTC. Its amino acids are CSTAGSLPPETQYF.